This note documents a single TCR beta chain sequence. The germline gives CDR1 MNHNS, CDR2 SASEGT. CDR3 length equals 16 residues. V lost 2 bases and J 0 bases, leaving 12 bases between the germline ends. The protocol was immunoSEQ multiplex PCR, while the TCRdb copy is restricted to in-frame clones and leaves out a portion. The sample includes more than 100,000 clones, around four fifths of them seen just once. The record originates from a study of T cell clones after liver transplantation. Study summary: In this trial, immunosuppression withdrawal was attempted within 2 years of liver transplant. As an antigen-independent comparator, third-party-reactive TCRbeta sequences came from pre-transplant mixed lymphocyte reactions. Until 12-24 months post-transplant, subjects got standard immunosuppression and no induction.

The material was CD4+ T cells from blood, obtained approximately 4 years after liver transplant. The rearrangement joins TRBV6-1 to TRBJ2-3, with a weak D call TRBD2 (6 bases). This receptor was obtained from a human patient who received a liver transplant. Some T cells may be provided by the graft donor. The CDR3 nucleotides read TGTGCCAGCAGTGAATCAGCGGGCTATAGCACAGATACGCAGTATTTT. This translates into CASSESAGYSTDTQYF.